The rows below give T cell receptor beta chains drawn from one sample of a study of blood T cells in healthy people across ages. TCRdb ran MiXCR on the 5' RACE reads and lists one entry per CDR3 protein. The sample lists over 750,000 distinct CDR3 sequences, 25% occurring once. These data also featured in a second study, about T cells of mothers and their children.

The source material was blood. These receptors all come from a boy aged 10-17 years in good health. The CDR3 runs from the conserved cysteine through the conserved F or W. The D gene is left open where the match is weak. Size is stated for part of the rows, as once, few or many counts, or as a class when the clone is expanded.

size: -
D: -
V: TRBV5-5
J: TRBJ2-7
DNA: TGTGCCAGCAGCTTGTATAGCGCAGGAGTGTTCGGGGAGCAGTACTTC
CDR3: CASSLYSAGVFGEQYF

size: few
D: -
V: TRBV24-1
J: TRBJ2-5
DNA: TGTGCCACCAGTGATTCCGGGCGAGAGACCCAGTACTTC
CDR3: CATSDSGRETQYF

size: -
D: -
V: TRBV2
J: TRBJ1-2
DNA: TGTGCCAGCAGAGAAGGACAGTTAAACTATGGCTACACCTTC
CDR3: CASREGQLNYGYTF

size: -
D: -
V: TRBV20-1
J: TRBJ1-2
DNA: TGCAGTGCAACCCCCGGAAGGGGCTCAAATGACTATGGCTACACCTTC
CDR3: CSATPGRGSNDYGYTF

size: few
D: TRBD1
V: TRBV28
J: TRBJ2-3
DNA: TGTGCCAGCAGTGCCCACAGGGGGCTAGGGGATACGCAGTATTTT
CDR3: CASSAHRGLGDTQYF

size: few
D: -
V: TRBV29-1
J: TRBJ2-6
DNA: TGCAGCGTGGAGACAGCTGGGGCCAACGTCCTGACTTTC
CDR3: CSVETAGANVLTF

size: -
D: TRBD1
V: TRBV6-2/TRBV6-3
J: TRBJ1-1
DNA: TGTGCCAGCAGCCGACAGGGCGGAACGAAGAACACTGAAGCTTTCTTT
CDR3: CASSRQGGTKNTEAFF

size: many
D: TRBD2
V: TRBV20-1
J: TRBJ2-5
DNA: TGCAGTGCTAGAGCTAGCGGGAGCGAGACCCAGTACTTC
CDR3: CSARASGSETQYF

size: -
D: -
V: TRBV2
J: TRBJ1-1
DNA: TGTGCCAGCAGTTTGCCAGGGGACGGCTGGACTCTGAACACTGAAGCTTTCTTT
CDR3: CASSLPGDGWTLNTEAFF

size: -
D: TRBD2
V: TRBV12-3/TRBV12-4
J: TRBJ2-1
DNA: TGTGCCAGCAGCGAGGGACTAGCGGGAGTCAATGAGCAGTTCTTC
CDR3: CASSEGLAGVNEQFF

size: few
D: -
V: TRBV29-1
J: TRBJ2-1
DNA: TGCAGCGTTGACCCAGGGGCCAATGAGCAGTTCTTC
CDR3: CSVDPGANEQFF

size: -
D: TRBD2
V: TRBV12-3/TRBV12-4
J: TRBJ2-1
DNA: TGTGCCAGCAGTCACCGGACTAGCGGGGGGGGCAATGAGCAGTTCTTC
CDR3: CASSHRTSGGGNEQFF

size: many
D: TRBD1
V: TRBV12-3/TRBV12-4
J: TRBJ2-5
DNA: TGTGCCAGCAGTCCCGACAGGGGGAGAGAGACCCAGTACTTC
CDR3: CASSPDRGRETQYF

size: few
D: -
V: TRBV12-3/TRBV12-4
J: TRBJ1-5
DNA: TGTGCCAGCAGCTCAGGGTCGCCGAATCAGCCCCAGCATTTT
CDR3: CASSSGSPNQPQHF

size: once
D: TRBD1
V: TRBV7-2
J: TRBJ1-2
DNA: TGTGCCAGCAGCCCGCAGAGACCCGGGACAGGGGTCCATGGCTACACCTTC
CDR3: CASSPQRPGTGVHGYTF

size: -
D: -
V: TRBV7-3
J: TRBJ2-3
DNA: TGTGCCAGCAGCTTATATCACACAGATACGCAGTATTTT
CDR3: CASSLYHTDTQYF

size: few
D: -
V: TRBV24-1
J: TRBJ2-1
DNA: TGTGCCACCAGTGGTAGAAATGAGCAGTTCTTC
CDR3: CATSGRNEQFF

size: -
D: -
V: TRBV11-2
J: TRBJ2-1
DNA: TGTGCCAGCAGTCGAGGGGCCGAGCAGTTCTTC
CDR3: CASSRGAEQFF

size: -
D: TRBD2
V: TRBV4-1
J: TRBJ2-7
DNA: TGCGCCAGCAGCCAGAACAGGGCGACTAGCGGCACCTACGAGCAGTACTTC
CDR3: CASSQNRATSGTYEQYF

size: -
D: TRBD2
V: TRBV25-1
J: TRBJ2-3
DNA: TGTGCCAGCAGTCTAGCGGACCCTAGCACAGATACGCAGTATTTT
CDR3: CASSLADPSTDTQYF

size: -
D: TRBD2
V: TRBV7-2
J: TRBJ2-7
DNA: TGTGCCAGCAGCTTACTCGGGGGGATCTCCTACGAGCAGTACTTC
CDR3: CASSLLGGISYEQYF

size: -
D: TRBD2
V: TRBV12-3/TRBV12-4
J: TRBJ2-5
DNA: TGTGCCAGCAGTTTAACGACTAGCGGGGGGGCCGGGGAGACCCAGTACTTC
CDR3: CASSLTTSGGAGETQYF

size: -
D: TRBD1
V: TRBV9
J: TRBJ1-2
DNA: TGTGCCAGCAGCCCATTTGATGGGGACAGGCTCTATGGCTACACCTTC
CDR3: CASSPFDGDRLYGYTF

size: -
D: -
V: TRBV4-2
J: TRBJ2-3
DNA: TGTGCCAGCAGCCGACAGAGCCCTGGGGGACTCCGCACAGATACGCAGTATTTT
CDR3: CASSRQSPGGLRTDTQYF

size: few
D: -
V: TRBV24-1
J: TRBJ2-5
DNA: TGTGCCACCAGTGACCTGACAGAAGAGACCCAGTACTTC
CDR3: CATSDLTEETQYF

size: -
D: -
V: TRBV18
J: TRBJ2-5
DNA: TGTGCCAGCTCACCCTCGGGGAAGTCAGAGACCCAGTACTTC
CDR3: CASSPSGKSETQYF

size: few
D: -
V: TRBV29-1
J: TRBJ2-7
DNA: TGCAGCGTTGAATCCGGGAGACTCTACGAGCAGTACTTC
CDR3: CSVESGRLYEQYF

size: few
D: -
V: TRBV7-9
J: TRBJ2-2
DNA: TGTGCCAGCAGCTTATCTTACGGGGCAGAAAGCACCGGGGAGCTGTTTTTT
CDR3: CASSLSYGAESTGELFF

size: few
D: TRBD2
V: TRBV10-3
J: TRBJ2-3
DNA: TGTGCCATCGAGACTGGTGCGGGGGAAGATACGCAGTATTTT
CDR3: CAIETGAGEDTQYF

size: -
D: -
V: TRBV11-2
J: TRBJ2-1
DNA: TGTGCCAGCAGCTTATTCTCGAGCTCCTACAATGAGCAGTTCTTC
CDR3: CASSLFSSSYNEQFF

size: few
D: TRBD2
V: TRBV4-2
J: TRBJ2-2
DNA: TGTGCCAGCAGCCAAGATCCTAGCGGGGGGAACACCGGGGAGCTGTTTTTT
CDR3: CASSQDPSGGNTGELFF

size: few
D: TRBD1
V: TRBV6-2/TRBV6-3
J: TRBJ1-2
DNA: TGTGCCAGCAGACCCACCTTGGGACAGCTCTCAGGCTACACCTTC
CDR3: CASRPTLGQLSGYTF

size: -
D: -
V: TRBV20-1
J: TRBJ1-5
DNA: TGCAGTGCCCACGAGGGCACCCCTGGGGGCAATCAGCCCCAGCATTTT
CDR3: CSAHEGTPGGNQPQHF

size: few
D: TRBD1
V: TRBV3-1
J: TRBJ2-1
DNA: TGTGCCAGCAGATCACGGGACAGGGGGTCGGATGAGCAGTTCTTC
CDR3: CASRSRDRGSDEQFF

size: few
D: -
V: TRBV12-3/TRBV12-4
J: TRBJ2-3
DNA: TGTGCCAGCAGTTCTCTTTCGGCGGCTAGCACAGATACGCAGTATTTT
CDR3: CASSSLSAASTDTQYF

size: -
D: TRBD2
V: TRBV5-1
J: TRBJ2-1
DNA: TGCGCCAGCGGCGGGGGAAATGAGCAGTTCTTC
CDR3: CASGGGNEQFF

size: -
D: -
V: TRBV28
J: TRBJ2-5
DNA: TGTGCCAGCAGAGAGGGCGGGGAAGAGACCCAGTACTTC
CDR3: CASREGGEETQYF

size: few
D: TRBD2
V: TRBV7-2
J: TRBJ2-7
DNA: TGTGCCAGCACCTGGACTAGTTCCTACGAGCAGTACTTC
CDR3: CASTWTSSYEQYF

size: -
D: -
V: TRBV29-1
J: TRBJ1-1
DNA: TGCAGCGTTGGGAGGGGGGTAGGCACTGAAGCTTTCTTT
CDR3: CSVGRGVGTEAFF

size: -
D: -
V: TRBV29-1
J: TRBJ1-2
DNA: TGCAGCGTTGTGGGCACGTGGGGGCCCAACTATGGCTACACCTTC
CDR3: CSVVGTWGPNYGYTF

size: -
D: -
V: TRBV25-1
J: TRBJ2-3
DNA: TGTGCCAGCAGTCCCCTTCGGGACTTTACAGATACGCAGTATTTT
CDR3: CASSPLRDFTDTQYF

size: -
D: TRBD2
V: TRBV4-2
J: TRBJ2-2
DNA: TGTGCCAGCAGCCAAACAGCGGGGGCCCTCACCGGGGAGCTGTTTTTT
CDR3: CASSQTAGALTGELFF

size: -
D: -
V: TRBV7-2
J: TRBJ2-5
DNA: TGTGCCAGCAGGATAGAGCAAGGTTCGACCCAGTACTTC
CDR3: CASRIEQGSTQYF

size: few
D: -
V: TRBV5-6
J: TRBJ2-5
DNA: TGTGCCAGCAGCCCACCTCAGCGTCAAGAGACCCAGTACTTC
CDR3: CASSPPQRQETQYF

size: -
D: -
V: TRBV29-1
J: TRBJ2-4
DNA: TGCAGCGTTGAATTTGGCGGAGAAAACATTCAGTACTTC
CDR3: CSVEFGGENIQYF

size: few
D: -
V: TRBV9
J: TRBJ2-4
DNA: TGTGCCAGCAGCCCGTCGGGACTGCATACCCTCAGGAACATTCAGTACTTC
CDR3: CASSPSGLHTLRNIQYF

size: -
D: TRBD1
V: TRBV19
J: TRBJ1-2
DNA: TGTGCCAGTAACCTCGGGACAGACCCCTATGGCTACACCTTC
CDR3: CASNLGTDPYGYTF

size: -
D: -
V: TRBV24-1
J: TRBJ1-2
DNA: TGTGCCACCAGTGATTTGGGGTCTGGCTACACCTTC
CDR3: CATSDLGSGYTF

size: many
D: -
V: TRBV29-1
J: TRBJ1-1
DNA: TGCAGCGTTGTTCAGGGACCGCAATACACTGAAGCTTTCTTT
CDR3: CSVVQGPQYTEAFF

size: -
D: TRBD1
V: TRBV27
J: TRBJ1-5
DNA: TGTGCCAGCAGCCCCCGGACAGGTCCTAATCAGCCCCAGCATTTT
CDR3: CASSPRTGPNQPQHF

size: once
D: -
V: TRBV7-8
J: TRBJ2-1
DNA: TGTGCCAGCAGCTTCTCGGGCGGGGTGTATTACAATGAGCAGTTCTTC
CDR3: CASSFSGGVYYNEQFF

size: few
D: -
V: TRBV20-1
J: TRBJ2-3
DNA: TGCAGTGCTAGAGGAGGGGGTGTCAGCACAGATACGCAGTATTTT
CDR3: CSARGGGVSTDTQYF

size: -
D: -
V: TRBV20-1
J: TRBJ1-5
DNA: TGTAGTGCGAAGGGTCAGGGTCAGCCCCAGCATTTT
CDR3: CSAKGQGQPQHF

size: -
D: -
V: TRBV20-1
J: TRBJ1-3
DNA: TGCAGTGCTGGTTGGGACACTCGGGGAAACACCATATATTTT
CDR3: CSAGWDTRGNTIYF

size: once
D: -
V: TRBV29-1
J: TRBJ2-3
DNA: TGCAGCGTTGTGGGAATCACTGTGGTACATACGCAGTATTTT
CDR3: CSVVGITVVHTQYF